The subject of this entry is one T cell receptor beta chain. Sequencing targeted TCR beta in T cells from blood (CD8+ and CD4+). These data belong to a study of CD8 T cells in Susac syndrome. The germline CDR1 and CDR2 sequences are MNHEY and SMNVEV (reference sequence). The CDR3 consists of 16 residues. V lost 5 bases and J lost 4; bases outside the gene matches: 10. A quantity of about 0.5 to 1 ug RNA underwent reverse transcription using random hexamers. TCRdb used MiXCR to reprocess the immunoSEQ multiplex PCR reads, holding one entry per CDR3 protein. Among some 180,000 distinct CDR3 sequences listed, about 93% were seen once.

The chain combines TRBV27 with TRBJ2-3, with TRBD2 matching over 9 bases. What was sequenced was CD4+ T cells from PBMCs. This receptor was identified in a human donor with Susac syndrome. The CDR3 spells CASSIWTGLAPDTQYF. The CDR3 nucleotides read TGTGCCAGCAGTATCTGGACGGGACTAGCACCAGATACGCAGTATTTT.